A single sample gave rise to the 21 T cell receptor beta chains below, sequenced in a study of blood T cell repertoires in COVID-19. Data came from immunoSEQ multiplex PCR; TCRdb stores just in-frame clones and leaves some out. The data hold about 76,000 clones, with about four fifths observed a single time. What was sequenced was peripheral blood. These receptors all come from a human donor in a cohort sampled during active COVID-19.

This clone was observed a handful of times. This chain links TRBV21-1 with TRBJ2-7; the table assigns TRBD1, which was not confirmed against the DNA. TRBV21-1 is termed a pseudogene. The CDR3 loop spans 13 amino acids. The CDR3 region is CASRAGPSYEQYF. The CDR3 DNA follows: TGTGCCAGCAGGGCTGGGCCTTCCTACGAGCAGTACTTC.

The rearrangement joins TRBV5-4 to TRBJ2-6; TRBD1 matches at 11 bases. The CDR3 contains 18 residues. Unmatched junction bases numbered 6, after V lost 0 bases and J lost 4 bases. Per the germline V gene, CDR1 is SGHNT and CDR2 is YYREEE (reference sequence). The CDR3 loop is CASSLGDRGALGANVLTF. Here the CDR3 DNA reads TGTGCCAGCAGCTTGGGGGACAGGGGGGCTTTGGGGGCCAACGTCCTGACTTTC.

The chain employs TRBV7-9 and TRBJ2-5, with unresolved D. Germline V lookup: CDR1 SEHNR, CDR2 FQNEAQ (reference sequence). CDR3 length: 11 residues. V was clipped by 5 bases and J by 5 bases, with 6 bases between them. The CDR3 here is CASSPIETQYF. The CDR3 nucleotides are TGTGCCAGCAGCCCCATCGAGACCCAGTACTTC.

The V call is TRBV19, the J call TRBJ1-5, with D perhaps matching TRBD1 (6 bases). In germline, CDR1 is LNHDA, CDR2 SQIVND (reference sequence). The CDR3 runs 14 residues. V was shortened by 4 bases and J by 3 bases, with 10 bases between the two germline ends. In DNA, the CDR3 is TGTGCCAGTAGTACGGGACAAACCAATCAGCCCCAGCATTTT. This encodes CASSTGQTNQPQHF.

The rearrangement uses TRBV11-2 and TRBJ2-7, with 12 nucleotides matching TRBD2. Germline loops: CDR1 SGHAT, CDR2 FQNNGV. V shed 2 bases and J 4 bases; nucleotides not matched to a gene: 6. This CDR3 has 16 residues. The CDR3 reads CASSLSLAGGRYEQYF. The CDR3 DNA follows: TGTGCCAGCAGCTTATCCCTAGCGGGAGGGCGTTACGAGCAGTACTTC. Looking up the rest from reference TRBV11-2 and TRBJ2-7 gives the full variable domain: EAGVAQSPRYKIIEKRQSVAFWCNPISGHATLYWYQQILGQGPKLLIQFQNNGVVDDSQLPKDRFSAERLKGVDSTLKIQPAKLEDSAVYLCASSLSLAGGRYEQYFGPGTRLTVT.

The CDR3 protein is CASSIDLSGGGRPQHF. The CDR3 bases are TGTGCCAGTAGTATAGATCTATCGGGGGGAGGGCGGCCCCAGCATTTT. The V call is TRBV19, the J call TRBJ1-5; perhaps TRBD1 as D (5 bases). Trimming left V 0 bases short and J 9 bases short, with 18 bases between. The CDR3 length is 16 residues. Germline V gene data show CDR1 as LNHDA and CDR2 as SQIVND (reference sequence).

Details on this clone: The junction and the germline gene differ at one end; a read error may be behind it. The chain employs TRBV5-1 and TRBJ1-4, with 8 positions matching TRBD1. There are 15 residues in the CDR3. Germline values: CDR1 SGHRS, CDR2 YFSETQ. The CDR3, as DNA: TGCGCCAGCAGCTTGAGCGGGGACAGGTTCGACATGAGGATTTTT. It encodes CASSLSGDRFDMRIF.

CDR3 in amino acids: CSAGENEKLFF. In nucleotides, the CDR3 is TGCAGTGCAGGAGAAAATGAAAAACTGTTTTTT. The rearrangement uses TRBV20-1 and TRBJ1-4; D is unclear. Germline CDR1 and CDR2: DFQATT and SNEGSKA (reference sequence). The length of the CDR3 is 11 residues. The V end was cut by 6 bases, the J end by 5 bases, with 7 bases between.

The sample holds one count of this clone. The rearrangement links TRBV11-2 to TRBJ1-4; D remains unclear. In germline, CDR1 is SGHAT, CDR2 FQNNGV. V was trimmed by 2 bases and J by 0 bases, leaving 4 bases between them. This CDR3 region has 14 residues. The CDR3 nucleotides read TGTGCCAGCAGCTTACGGTCAACTAATGAAAAACTGTTTTTT. Its translation is CASSLRSTNEKLFF.

This clone was seen a handful of times. The genes are TRBV29-1 and TRBJ2-1, with no clear D. Germline V CDR1 and CDR2: SQVTM, ANQGSEA. V was trimmed by 2 bases and J by 14 bases, leaving 16 bases between them. The CDR3 is made up of 12 amino acids. The CDR3 DNA reads as TGCAGCGTTGAACGGCGCCGCGGTGTGGAGTTCTTC. It encodes CSVERRRGVEFF.

The chain combines TRBV11-2 with TRBJ2-7; 9 nucleotides agree with TRBD1. The V gene's germline CDR1 is SGHAT and CDR2 FQNNGV. CDR3 length equals 14 residues. V was clipped by 4 bases and J by 4 bases; unmatched bases: 5. The CDR3 DNA reads TGTGCCAGCAGCTCGTCGACAGGGGGGTACGAGCAGTACTTC. This codes for CASSSSTGGYEQYF. Complete variable domain (other parts from reference TRBV11-2 and TRBJ2-7): EAGVAQSPRYKIIEKRQSVAFWCNPISGHATLYWYQQILGQGPKLLIQFQNNGVVDDSQLPKDRFSAERLKGVDSTLKIQPAKLEDSAVYLCASSSSTGGYEQYFGPGTRLTVT.

The chain's CDR3 is CASSPETGTGAYEQYF. The DNA of the CDR3 is TGTGCCAGCTCACCAGAAACCGGGACAGGGGCCTACGAGCAGTACTTC. The rearrangement uses TRBV18 and TRBJ2-7, with TRBD1 matching over 10 bases. CDR3 size: 16 residues. J gave up 2 bases and V 2 bases, and 6 bases lay outside the gene matches. In germline, CDR1 is KGHSH, CDR2 LQKENI. Variable domain in full (rest from reference TRBV18 and TRBJ2-7): NAGVMQNPRHLVRRRGQEARLRCSPMKGHSHVYWYRQLPEEGLKFMVYLQKENIIDESGMPKERFSAEFPKEGPSILRIQQVVRGDSAAYFCASSPETGTGAYEQYFGPGTRLTVT.

This rearrangement joins TRBV5-6 to TRBJ2-7; TRBD2 agrees at 12 bases. This CDR3 is built from 13 residues. From germline, CDR1 is SGHDT and CDR2 YYEEEE. The ends lost 5 bases at V and 9 bases at J; junction bases unmatched: 6. As DNA, the CDR3 is TGTGCCAGCAGACCCGGACTAGCGGGGCCGCAGTACTTC. It encodes CASRPGLAGPQYF.

This clone has more than one count but fewer than ten. V and J are TRBV30 and TRBJ1-5, with TRBD1 matching 7 bases. V trimming: 5 bases; J trimming: 2 bases; junction bases outside the gene matches: 3. The CDR3 is 13 amino acids. Germline V gene data show CDR1 as GTSNPN and CDR2 as SVGIG (reference sequence). The CDR3 region is CAWDRERNQPQHF. CDR3 nucleotide sequence: TGTGCCTGGGACAGGGAGCGCAATCAGCCCCAGCATTTT. The whole variable domain, remainder taken from reference TRBV30 and TRBJ1-5, is SQTIHQWPATLVQPVGSPLSLECTVEGTSNPNLYWYRQAAGRGLQLLFYSVGIGQISSEVPQNLSASRPQDRQFILSSKKLLLSDSGFYLCAWDRERNQPQHFGDGTRLSIL.

In its sample, this clone was seen once. The rearrangement uses TRBV6-5 and TRBJ1-2; 8 bases are a match to TRBD1. Germline values: CDR1 MNHEY, CDR2 SVGAGI. This CDR3 has 14 residues. The junction had 9 bases not matched to a gene; V was cut back by 6 bases and J by 6 bases. Written as DNA, the CDR3 is TGTGCCAGCAGGAGGACAGGGAGGAAGAATGGCTACACCTTC. It codes for CASRRTGRKNGYTF.

V usage is TRBV15 and J usage is TRBJ2-2; D gene unclear. There are 12 residues in the CDR3. V was cut by 1 base and J by 5 bases, with 2 bases left in between. Germline V gives CDR1 LNHNV, CDR2 YYDKDF (reference sequence). The CDR3 coding sequence is TGTGCCACCAGCAGAGCGACCGGGGAGCTGTTTTTT. It specifies CATSRATGELFF. The complete variable domain, with remaining parts taken from reference TRBV15 and TRBJ2-2, reads DAMVIQNPRYQVTQFGKPVTLSCSQTLNHNVMYWYQQKSSQAPKLLFHYYDKDFNNEADTPDNFQSRRPNTSFCFLDIRSPGLGDTAMYLCATSRATGELFFGEGSRLTVL.

The chain uses TRBV18 and TRBJ1-1; D perhaps matches TRBD1 (5 bases). V gave up 3 bases and J gave up 5 bases, with 13 bases separating them. The CDR3 has 14 amino acids. The germline gives CDR1 KGHSH, CDR2 LQKENI. CDR3 bases: TGTGCCAGCTCACCTGCAGGCGGGGGTACTGAAGCTTTCTTT. Translated: CASSPAGGGTEAFF.

This clone was seen a handful of times. The chain has TRBV19 and TRBJ1-4; no clear D gene. Trimming removed 6 bases at V and 8 bases at J, with 13 bases between. Germline loops: CDR1 LNHDA, CDR2 SQIVND (reference sequence). This CDR3 has 13 amino acids. The CDR3 is CASRVNIEEKLFF. CDR3 nucleotide sequence: TGTGCCAGTAGGGTAAATATAGAGGAAAAACTGTTTTTT. Variable domain in full (rest from reference TRBV19 and TRBJ1-4): DGGITQSPKYLFRKEGQNVTLSCEQNLNHDAMYWYRQDPGQGLRLIYYSQIVNDFQKGDIAEGYSVSREKKESFPLTVTSAQKNPTAFYLCASRVNIEEKLFFGSGTQLSVL.

The gene calls are TRBV10-3 and TRBJ2-7; 7 bases map to TRBD2. Trimming cost V 4 bases and J 0 bases; bases outside gene matches: 3. This CDR3 has 14 amino acids. Germline CDR1 reads ENHRY; CDR2 reads SYGVKD. CDR3: CAISAGGGSYEQYF. The CDR3 DNA is TGTGCCATCAGTGCGGGGGGAGGCTCCTACGAGCAGTACTTC.

The chain links TRBV5-8 to TRBJ1-5, with a tentative D call TRBD1 (6 bases). The CDR3 sequence is 14 residues long. Trimming shortened V by 1 base and J by 4 bases, and 9 bases separated the two germline ends. Germline CDR1 reads SGHTS; CDR2 reads YDEGEE. The DNA for the CDR3 is TGTGCCAGCAGCTTGAGGACAGTAAATCAGCCCCAGCATTTT. Its protein product is CASSLRTVNQPQHF.

The chain combines TRBV18 with TRBJ1-4; 7 bases map to TRBD1. After removal of 3 bases from V and 8 bases from J, the junction contained 18 bases not matched to a gene. The CDR3 covers 18 residues. The V gene's germline CDR1 is KGHSH and CDR2 LQKENI. DNA of the CDR3: TGTGCCAGCTCACCGGTAGGGGGCACAGGCATGTCGGCGGAAAAACTGTTTTTT. Amino acids: CASSPVGGTGMSAEKLFF.